What follows describes a single T cell receptor beta chain. Its antigen remains undetermined. Within one base of it there is no much larger clone, and no base qualities were kept. This sample was taken from a study of OX40 agonist ivuxolimab in advanced cancers. Broadly, across the study: Ivuxolimab, which targeted the costimulatory receptor OX40 (CD134), was an agonistic, fully human IgG2 monoclonal antibody. Intravenous ivuxolimab was administered to patients every 2 weeks at six dose levels: 0.01, 0.1, 0.3, 1.5, 3 and 10 mg/kg. Among the approximately 54 dose-escalation patients, around 19 had hepatocellular carcinoma, roughly 15 melanoma, 9 renal cell carcinoma and 9 head and neck cancer. A male proportion of 82.7% and a mean age of approximately 62 years, ranging from about 23 to 90, were recorded for the dose-escalation cohort. Patients were allowed to have had prior anti-PD-1, anti-PD-L1 or anti-CTLA-4 therapy, and 40% to 45% of the dose-escalation patients had previously received checkpoint inhibitors. Partial responses occurred in three dose-escalation patients, of whom one had hepatocellular carcinoma and two had cutaneous melanoma. Peripheral TCRbeta sequencing was intended to test whether TCR sequence diversity was altered and clonal T-cell expansion was caused by ivuxolimab. The monotherapy dose-escalation portion (N of about 57 patients) of the phase I ivuxolimab trial is reported in the paper. The paper's findings and limits, for the study overall: Low levels of normalized T-cell clonal expansion were also seen in some patients who did not respond. The antigen specificity of the peripheral T cells that underwent clonal expansion was not determined. At doses of 0.1 to 3.0 mg/kg, clonal expansion of both CD4+ and CD8+ T cells in blood was seen between baseline and week 6. After ivuxolimab, more expanded clones were found on average in CD8+ T cells than in CD4+ T cells. In the 0.1-3.0 mg/kg groups, partial responders were among the patients with the lowest normalized peripheral clonal expansion, particularly in CD8+ T cells.

The trial excluded patients who had a history of autoimmune disease or were on systemic immunosuppression. Peripheral blood for TCR sequencing was collected from all dose cohorts at baseline, on cycle 4 day 1, and on cycle 7 day 1. The samples were taken from a phase I, first-in-human, multicenter, open-label dose-escalation trial of ivuxolimab. Adults with locally advanced or metastatic melanoma, renal cell carcinoma, hepatocellular carcinoma or head and neck squamous cell carcinoma were enrolled in the trial. CD4+ and CD8+ T cells were sorted separately from peripheral blood before TCR sequencing. The CDR3 runs 15 amino acids, cysteine and phenylalanine included. Here the CDR3 DNA is all that survives: 45 bases in frame from base 1. The germline V gene specifies SGHRS as CDR1 and YFSETQ as CDR2. V trim: 4 bases; J trim: 7 bases; unmatched bases: 11. To sequence the TCRbeta CDR3 region, genomic DNA was isolated from the sorted cells. The immunoSEQ Assay was used to sequence the TCRbeta CDR3 regions. Drawn from immuneACCESS, this table holds only the in-frame rearrangements with V and J called that TCRdb kept. Clones are partly lost; checked studies trace under half to an unresolved V gene and leave the rest unexplained. The sample data list approximately 59,000 clones, and 70% to 90% of these were observed just once. Together, the top ten hold 3% to 4.5% of the sample.

Recombination connected TRBV5-1 to TRBJ2-7; 10 middle bases align to TRBD2. Sequences were derived from CD4+ or CD8+ T cells sorted from blood, sampled in a trial of the OX40 agonist ivuxolimab. The sequence was obtained from an adult with an advanced solid tumor such as melanoma, head and neck, liver or kidney cancer. Here is the DNA: TGCGCCAGCAGCACCATACTAGCGGGACCGGGGGAGCAGTACTTC. Translated, this is CASSTILAGPGEQYF. Where the CDR3 stops, the reference TRBV5-1 and TRBJ2-7 genes take over; the full variable domain is KAGVTQTPRYLIKTRGQQVTLSCSPISGHRSVSWYQQTPGQGLQFLFEYFSETQRNKGNFPGRFSGRQFSNSRSEMNVSTLELGDSALYLCASSTILAGPGEQYFGPGTRLTVT.